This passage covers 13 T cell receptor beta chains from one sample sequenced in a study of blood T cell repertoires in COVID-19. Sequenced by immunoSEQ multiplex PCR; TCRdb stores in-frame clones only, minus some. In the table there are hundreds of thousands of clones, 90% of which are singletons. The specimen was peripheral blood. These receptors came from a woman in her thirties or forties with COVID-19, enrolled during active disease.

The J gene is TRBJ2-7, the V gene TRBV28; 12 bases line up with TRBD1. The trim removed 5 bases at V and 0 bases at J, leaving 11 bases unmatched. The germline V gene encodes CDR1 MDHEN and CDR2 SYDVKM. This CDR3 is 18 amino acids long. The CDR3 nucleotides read TGTGCCAGCAGTCCTCTCGGGACAGGGGGCCTTAGCTCCTACGAGCAGTACTTC. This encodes CASSPLGTGGLSSYEQYF.

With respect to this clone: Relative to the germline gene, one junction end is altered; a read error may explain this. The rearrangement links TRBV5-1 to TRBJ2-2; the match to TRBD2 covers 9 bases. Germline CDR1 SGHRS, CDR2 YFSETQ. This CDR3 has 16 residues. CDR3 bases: TGCGCCAGCAGCTTGGCCACCGGGACTAGCACCAGGGAGCTGTTTTTT. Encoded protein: CASSLATGTSTRELFF.

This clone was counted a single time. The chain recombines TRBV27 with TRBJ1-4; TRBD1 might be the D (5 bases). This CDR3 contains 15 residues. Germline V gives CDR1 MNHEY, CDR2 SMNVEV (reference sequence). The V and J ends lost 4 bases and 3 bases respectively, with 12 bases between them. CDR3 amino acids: CASSSQGAANEKLFF. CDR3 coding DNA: TGTGCCAGCAGTTCGCAGGGTGCGGCTAATGAAAAACTGTTTTTT.

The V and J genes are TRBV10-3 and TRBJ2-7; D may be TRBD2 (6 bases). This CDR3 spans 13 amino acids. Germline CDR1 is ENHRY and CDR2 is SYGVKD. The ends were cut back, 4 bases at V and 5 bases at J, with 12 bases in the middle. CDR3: CAISVKGRNEQYF. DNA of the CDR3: TGTGCCATCAGTGTGAAGGGGAGGAACGAGCAGTACTTC.

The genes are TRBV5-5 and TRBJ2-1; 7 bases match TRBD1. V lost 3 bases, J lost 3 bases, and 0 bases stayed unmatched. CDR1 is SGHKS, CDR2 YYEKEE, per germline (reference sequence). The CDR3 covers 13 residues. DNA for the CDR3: TGTGCCAGCAGCTGGGACAGCTACAATGAGCAGTTCTTC. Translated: CASSWDSYNEQFF.

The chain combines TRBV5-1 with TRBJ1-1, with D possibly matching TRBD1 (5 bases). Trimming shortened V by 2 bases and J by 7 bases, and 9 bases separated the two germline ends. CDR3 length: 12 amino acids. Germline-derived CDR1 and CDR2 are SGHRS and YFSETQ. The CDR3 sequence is CASSLGESEAFF. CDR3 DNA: TGCGCCAGCAGCTTAGGGGAAAGTGAAGCTTTCTTT.

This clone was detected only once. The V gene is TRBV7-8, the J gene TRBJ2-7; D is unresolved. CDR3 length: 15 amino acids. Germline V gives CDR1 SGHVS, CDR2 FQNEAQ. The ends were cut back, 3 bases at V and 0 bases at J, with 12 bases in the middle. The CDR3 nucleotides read TGTGCCAGCAGCTTGTATCGCTCCAGCTCCTACGAGCAGTACTTC. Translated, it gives CASSLYRSSSYEQYF.

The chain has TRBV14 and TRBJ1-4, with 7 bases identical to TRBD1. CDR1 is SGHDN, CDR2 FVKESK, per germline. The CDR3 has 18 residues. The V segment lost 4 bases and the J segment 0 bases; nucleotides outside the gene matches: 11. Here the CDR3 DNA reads TGTGCCAGCAGCCTTCCTCCGGGACAGACTGCAACTAATGAAAAACTGTTTTTT. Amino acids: CASSLPPGQTATNEKLFF.

CDR3 amino acids: CASSSRTEKYEQYF. CDR3 bases: TGTGCCAGCAGCTCACGGACAGAGAAATACGAGCAGTACTTC. The genes are TRBV11-2 and TRBJ2-7; weak D call: TRBD1 (6 bases). This CDR3 has 14 residues. Germline V gene sequence: CDR1 SGHAT, CDR2 FQNNGV. Trimming took off 4 bases at V and 4 bases at J, with 14 bases between the two ends.

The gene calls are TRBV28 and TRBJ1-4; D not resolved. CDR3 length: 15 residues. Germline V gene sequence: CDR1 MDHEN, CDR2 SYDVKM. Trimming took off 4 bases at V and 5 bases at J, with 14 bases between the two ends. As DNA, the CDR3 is TGTGCCAGCAGTTCCCCGGCGGGCCCGAATGAAAAACTGTTTTTT. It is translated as CASSSPAGPNEKLFF.

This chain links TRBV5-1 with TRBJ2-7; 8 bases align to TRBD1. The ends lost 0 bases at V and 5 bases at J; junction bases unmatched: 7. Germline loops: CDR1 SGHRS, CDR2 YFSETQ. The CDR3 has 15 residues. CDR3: CASSLVGQDGHEQYF. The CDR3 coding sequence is TGCGCCAGCAGCTTGGTGGGACAGGACGGACACGAGCAGTACTTC.

As DNA, the CDR3 is TGCGCCAGCAACGGGGGGAACACCATATATTTT. It is translated as CASNGGNTIYF. The chain is built from TRBV10-2 and TRBJ1-3; weak D call: TRBD1 (5 bases). V shed 7 bases and J shed 7 bases, with 8 bases lying between them. The length of the CDR3 is 11 residues. From germline, CDR1 is WSHSY and CDR2 SAAADI.

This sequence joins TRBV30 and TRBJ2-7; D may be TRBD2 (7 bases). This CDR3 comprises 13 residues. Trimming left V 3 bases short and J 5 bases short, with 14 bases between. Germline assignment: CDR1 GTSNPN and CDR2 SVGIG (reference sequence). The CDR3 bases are TGTGCCTGGAGCCCTAAAGGGGGGGACGAGCAGTACTTC. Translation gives CAWSPKGGDEQYF. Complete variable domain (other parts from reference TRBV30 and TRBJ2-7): SQTIHQWPATLVQPVGSPLSLECTVEGTSNPNLYWYRQAAGRGLQLLFYSVGIGQISSEVPQNLSASRPQDRQFILSSKKLLLSDSGFYLCAWSPKGGDEQYFGPGTRLTVT.